These 8 T cell receptor beta chains share one sample of origin, sequenced in a study of shared clonotypes between healthy human individuals. Measured with immunoSEQ multiplex PCR; TCRdb has only the in-frame clones, and not every one. The sample holds some 1 million clones, approximately 68% seen once. What was sequenced was memory CD4+ T cells sorted from blood. Subset of the sample: CD45RA-negative fraction. These receptors came from a man aged 18 to 29 in good health.

This clone was recorded a few times. The chain carries TRBV5-1 and TRBJ1-6, with D perhaps TRBD1 (6 bases). Germline CDR1 reads SGHRS; CDR2 reads YFSETQ. The CDR3 runs to 14 residues. Trimming removed 2 bases from V and 10 bases from J, with 13 bases in between. For the CDR3, the DNA is TGCGCCAGCAGCTTACAGGGTAAGGAATCACCCCTCCACTTT. Translation: CASSLQGKESPLHF.

This clone was seen more than once but under ten times. The rearrangement joins TRBV27 to TRBJ1-2, with D hard to call. The length of the CDR3 is 15 residues. Trimming removed 2 bases from V and 2 bases from J, with 12 bases in between. Germline CDR1 and CDR2: MNHEY and SMNVEV (reference sequence). The DNA of the CDR3 is TGTGCCAGCAGTTTAGATGGCAGCCGGAACTATGGCTACACCTTC. Amino acid sequence: CASSLDGSRNYGYTF.

This clone appeared once. This chain connects TRBV7-2 to TRBJ2-7; weak D call: TRBD2 (6 bases). V lost 5 bases, J lost 2 bases, and 16 bases lay in between. CDR1 is SGHTA, CDR2 FQGNSA, per germline. The CDR3 contains 15 residues. DNA for the CDR3: TGTGCCAGCAGCCTAGGATCGGGAGTTCCCTACGAGCAGTACTTC. It is translated as CASSLGSGVPYEQYF.

This clone was recorded many times. V gene TRBV9 combines with J gene TRBJ1-6, with TRBD1 matching 7 bases. This CDR3 is 16 amino acids long. J lost 7 bases, V lost 0 bases, and 7 bases had no gene match. The germline CDR1 and CDR2 sequences are SGDLS and YYNGEE. The CDR3 protein is CASSVEAGGKNSPLHF. CDR3 DNA sequence: TGTGCCAGCAGCGTAGAGGCAGGGGGAAAGAATTCACCCCTCCACTTT.

This clone showed up just a few times. The chain combines TRBV11-1 with TRBJ2-7; the D gene is possibly TRBD2 (6 bases). The CDR3 has 15 amino acids. The V and J ends lost 3 bases and 4 bases respectively, with 16 bases between them. Per germline, CDR1 SGHAT and CDR2 FQDESV (reference sequence). CDR3 bases: TGTGCCAGCAGCTTTGTCGGGCCAGGGAGGTACGAGCAGTACTTC. This encodes CASSFVGPGRYEQYF.

This clone was counted between two and nine times. The genes are TRBV18 and TRBJ2-7; 8 bases map to TRBD1. The V segment lost 2 bases and the J segment 3 bases; nucleotides outside the gene matches: 6. CDR3 length: 15 residues. Per the germline V gene, CDR1 is KGHSH and CDR2 is LQKENI. CDR3 amino acids: CASSPTGGGIYEQYF. In nucleotides, the CDR3 is TGTGCCAGCTCACCAACAGGGGGAGGCATCTACGAGCAGTACTTC.

The V gene is TRBV6-5, the J gene TRBJ2-5; D perhaps matches TRBD1 (5 bases). Germline CDR1 and CDR2: MNHEY and SVGAGI. The CDR3 spans 11 residues. V lost 7 bases to trimming and J lost 5 bases, with 8 bases between them. The DNA for the CDR3 is TGTGCCAGCACAGGGAAGGAGACCCAGTACTTC. This encodes CASTGKETQYF.

As DNA, the CDR3 is TGTGCCAGCAGTTATACCGGGACTAGCGGGAGTAAGTACTTC. It specifies CASSYTGTSGSKYF. The V gene is TRBV7-2, the J gene TRBJ2-7, with 14 nucleotides matching TRBD2. The CDR3 extends over 14 amino acids. Germline CDR1 SGHTA, CDR2 FQGNSA. With 6 bases clipped from V and 11 bases from J, the junction kept 9 bases outside the gene matches. Looking up the rest from reference TRBV7-2 and TRBJ2-7 gives the full variable domain: GAGVSQSPSNKVTEKGKDVELRCDPISGHTALYWYRQSLGQGLEFLIYFQGNSAPDKSGLPSDRFSAERTGGSVSTLTIQRTQQEDSAVYLCASSYTGTSGSKYFGPGTRLTVT.